The 27 T cell receptor beta chains given below trace back to one sample, sequenced in a study of T cells in Graves' hyperthyroidism and ophthalmopathy (dated by TCRdb to the late 2010s). Library preparation employed multiplex PCR. The instrument was an Illumina HiSeq 2000. Amplification of TCR beta CDR3 regions was carried out from RNA transcripts. The first round of RT-PCR for the TCR CDR3 was performed with the HTBI primer set and the Qiagen OneStep RT-PCR kit. The raw public reads went through TCRdb reprocessing: fastp at Q25, MiXCR clone calling, in-frame beta chains kept. Duplicate CDR3 protein sequences are folded into a single record with the most common DNA and genes. For this sample there are 700,000 to 850,000 distinct CDR3 sequences; roughly a third appear just once. Approximately 31% of the sample lies in the top ten. The source material was blood. These receptor sequences come from a woman aged 40 to 50 with Graves' hyperthyroidism.

This clonotype was observed a few times. The junction departs from the called germline gene at one end, perhaps through a read error. The chain couples TRBV2 to TRBJ1-5, with a tentative D call TRBD1 (5 bases). This CDR3 contains 16 residues. Germline loops: CDR1 SNHLY, CDR2 FYNNEI. This CDR3 is CAGSVNQGSPNQPQHF. In DNA, the CDR3 is TGTGCCGGCAGCGTAAACCAGGGATCCCCCAATCAGCCCCAGCATTTT.

This clonotype was counted ten times or more. The V and J genes are TRBV19 and TRBJ1-5, with D perhaps TRBD1 (5 bases). The CDR3 length is 14 residues. V lost 2 bases and J 4 bases, leaving 9 bases between the germline ends. Looked up from germline, CDR1 is LNHDA and CDR2 is SQIVND (reference sequence). The DNA of the CDR3 is TGTGCCAGTAGTATACAGGGTGATAATCAGCCCCAGCATTTT. Its protein product is CASSIQGDNQPQHF.

This clonotype was seen a few times. The V and J genes are TRBV6-5 and TRBJ1-4, with D possibly being TRBD1 (5 bases). The CDR3 spans 13 residues. The germline CDR1 and CDR2 sequences are MNHEY and SVGAGI. V was clipped by 6 bases and J by 6 bases, with 11 bases between them. The CDR3 loop is CASRYYRHEKLFF. The CDR3 bases are TGTGCCAGCAGATATTACAGGCATGAAAAACTGTTTTTT.

Remarks on this clonotype: The germline gene is not matched at one end of the junction; a read error may be the cause. The gene calls are TRBV10-3 and TRBJ1-1; a possible D gene is TRBD1 (6 bases). The CDR3 totals 15 residues. Germline-derived CDR1 and CDR2 are ENHRY and SYGVKD. CDR3 nucleotides: TGTGCCAGCAGTTTACAGGGTTATAGGCACACTGAAGCTTTCTTT. Translated: CASSLQGYRHTEAFF.

This clonotype was seen a few times. The chain couples TRBV12-3 or TRBV12-4 to TRBJ1-2; D not resolved. Trimming removed 5 bases from V and 6 bases from J, with 22 bases in between. The CDR3 has 16 residues. CDR3 nucleotide sequence: TGTGCCAGCAGTCCGCCTATGTGGCTGGTGAAGGATGGCTACACCTTC. Translating gives CASSPPMWLVKDGYTF.

This clonotype has just a few counts. This chain connects TRBV2 to TRBJ1-1; 7 bases are shared with TRBD1. This CDR3 region has 16 residues. Per the germline V gene, CDR1 is SNHLY and CDR2 is FYNNEI. With V trimmed by 6 bases and J by 0 bases, 10 bases remained unmatched. The CDR3 region has the DNA TGTGCCAGCAGGCCGAACAGGGGTTCCATGAACACTGAAGCTTTCTTT. The encoded protein is CASRPNRGSMNTEAFF.

V and J are TRBV9 and TRBJ2-5, with D possibly TRBD2 on 5 matching bases. The CDR3 extends over 15 amino acids. Germline CDR1 is SGDLS and CDR2 is YYNGEE. V lost 0 bases, J lost 5 bases, and 14 bases lay in between. In DNA form, the CDR3 reads TGTGCCAGCAGCGTAGATGGGGTAGCGAGGGAGACCCAGTACTTC. Its translation: CASSVDGVARETQYF.

Only a few counts were recorded for this clonotype. The chain recombines TRBV12-3 or TRBV12-4 with TRBJ1-5; D is unresolved. With 1 base removed from V and 4 bases from J, the gap between germline ends came to 11 bases. The CDR3 consists of 15 residues. The CDR3 loop reads CASSLEGTINQPQHF. In DNA form, the CDR3 reads TGTGCCAGCAGTTTAGAGGGAACCATTAATCAGCCCCAGCATTTT.

This clonotype was seen repeatedly, ten times or more. The V call is TRBV12-3 or TRBV12-4, the J call TRBJ1-2; D remains ambiguous. This CDR3 has 15 residues. V gave up 1 base and J gave up 2 bases, with 11 bases separating them. The CDR3, as DNA: TGTGCCAGCAGTTTAGATAGACGTCGAAACTATGGCTACACCTTC. Encoded protein: CASSLDRRRNYGYTF.

The chain employs TRBV5-1 and TRBJ2-5; D ambiguous. V lost 2 bases and J 0 bases, leaving 8 bases between the germline ends. Germline V gene lookup returns CDR1 SGHRS and CDR2 YFSETQ. There are 14 residues in the CDR3. CDR3 DNA sequence: TGCGCCAGCAGCTTCGACGAGAACCAAGAGACCCAGTACTTC. Translated, it gives CASSFDENQETQYF.

The rearrangement links TRBV2 to TRBJ2-2; 10 bases fit TRBD1. Trimming took 6 bases from V and 6 from J; bases not matched to a gene: 7. CDR3 length: 15 residues. Per the germline V gene, CDR1 is SNHLY and CDR2 is FYNNEI. DNA of the CDR3: TGTGCCAGCAGCGAGACAGGGGGCGAGGCCGGGGAGCTGTTTTTT. It translates to CASSETGGEAGELFF.

The gene calls are TRBV6-5 and TRBJ2-1; D is uncertain. With 5 bases removed from V and 5 bases from J, the gap between germline ends came to 4 bases. From germline, CDR1 is MNHEY and CDR2 SVGAGI. The CDR3 spans 11 residues. CDR3 in amino acids: CASSQNNEQFF. For the CDR3, the DNA is TGTGCCAGCAGTCAGAACAATGAGCAGTTCTTC.

This clonotype was seen only a few times. V is TRBV19 and J is TRBJ1-4, with D hard to call. The germline CDR1 and CDR2 sequences are LNHDA and SQIVND (reference sequence). Between the trimmed V and J ends, which lost 6 bases and 5 bases, there was a span of 19 bases. This CDR3 spans 16 amino acids. CDR3: CASRGDSAGLNEKLFF. Here the CDR3 DNA reads TGTGCCAGTAGAGGTGATTCGGCAGGTCTAAATGAAAAACTGTTTTTT.

This clonotype came up a few times. For the CDR3, the DNA is TGCAGCGTTGAAGACAACAGATTTCCGGACAGGGATGTGAACACTGAAGCTTTCTTT. It yields the protein CSVEDNRFPDRDVNTEAFF. The chain recombines TRBV29-1 with TRBJ1-1; 8 bases map to TRBD1. V shed 0 bases and J 0 bases; nucleotides not matched to a gene: 15. Germline V CDR1 and CDR2: SQVTM, ANQGSEA. The CDR3 is 19 amino acids.

This clonotype was found many times. Here the CDR3 DNA reads TGTGCCAGCAGCTTATTCCCGGGGCTAGCCTACGAGCAGTACTTC. Translation gives CASSLFPGLAYEQYF. The V gene is TRBV7-2, the J gene TRBJ2-7; D assignment may be TRBD1 or TRBD2 (5 bases each). Germline CDR1 and CDR2: SGHTA and FQGNSA. V gave up 2 bases and J gave up 2 bases, with 13 bases separating them. The CDR3 is 15 residues long.

Remarks on this clonotype: One base away lies a much larger clone, so this may be a sequencing read error. The chain is built from TRBV19 and TRBJ1-1; D is perhaps TRBD1 (5 bases). Germline loops: CDR1 LNHDA, CDR2 SQIVND (reference sequence). This CDR3 region has 15 residues. DNA of the CDR3: TGTGCCAGTAGTATAGTGAGGATACGAGGGACTGGAGCTTTCTTT. It translates to CASSIVRIRGTGAFF.

In regard to this clonotype: Germline and junction disagree at one end, which may indicate a read error. The chain carries TRBV7-6 and TRBJ2-6; the D call may be TRBD1 or TRBD2 (6 bases each). This CDR3 contains 13 residues. Germline CDR1 SGHVS, CDR2 FNYEAQ. CDR3 DNA: TGTGCCAGCAGCTTAGGGGGGGCGGACACTGAAGCTTTC. Encoded protein: CASSLGGADTEAF.

V is TRBV19 and J is TRBJ1-5; perhaps TRBD1 as D (5 bases). This CDR3 comprises 16 residues. The germline V and J ends were trimmed by 10 bases and 2 bases, with 21 bases remaining between them. Germline loops: CDR1 LNHDA, CDR2 SQIVND (reference sequence). The CDR3 DNA follows: TGTGCCACCAAGGGCCAGGGAATAAGTGGCAATCAGCCCCAGCATTTT. This sequence encodes CATKGQGISGNQPQHF.

This clonotype was counted only a few times. The V and J genes are TRBV4-3 and TRBJ1-2; no clear D. Trimming stripped 3 bases from V and 2 bases from J, with 13 bases between. From germline, CDR1 is LGHNA and CDR2 YSLEER. The length of the CDR3 is 15 residues. CDR3 coding DNA: TGCGCCAGCAGCCACCGGGGAGATGGGAACTATGGCTACACCTTC. Translation gives CASSHRGDGNYGYTF.

At least ten counts were recorded for this clonotype. The chain couples TRBV2 to TRBJ2-5; 8 nucleotides line up with TRBD2. The CDR3 is 14 amino acids. With 2 bases clipped from V and 5 bases from J, the junction kept 4 bases outside the gene matches. Germline CDR1 and CDR2: SNHLY and FYNNEI. CDR3 residues: CASSESGLGETQYF. The CDR3 DNA sequence: TGTGCCAGCAGTGAATCGGGACTAGGGGAGACCCAGTACTTC.

This clonotype appeared a few times. This chain joins TRBV27 and TRBJ2-7; no firm D call. The CDR3 loop spans 9 amino acids. V lost 9 bases and J 3 bases, leaving 3 bases between the germline ends. Germline CDR1 and CDR2: MNHEY and SMNVEV (reference sequence). The CDR3 DNA is TGTGCCAGAGTCTACGAGCAGTACTTC. Its protein is CARVYEQYF.

Of note for this clonotype: A single base separates this from a much larger clone, so it may be a read error. This chain links TRBV19 with TRBJ2-7; possibly TRBD1 or TRBD2 for D (5 bases each). In germline, CDR1 is LNHDA, CDR2 SQIVND (reference sequence). The CDR3 is 15 amino acids. V gave up 5 bases and J gave up 0 bases, with 14 bases separating them. As DNA, the CDR3 is TGTGCCAGTAGTGTCGGGACGGTGGGCTCCTACGAGCAGTACTTC. It yields the protein CASSVGTVGSYEQYF.

The chain has TRBV7-2 and TRBJ2-5; 7 bases line up with TRBD1. Looked up from germline, CDR1 is SGHTA and CDR2 is FQGNSA. The CDR3 has 14 residues. V was pared by 5 bases and J by 8 bases, with 11 bases of the junction left unmatched. CDR3 nucleotide sequence: TGTGCCAGCAGCACCCAGACAGGGCCGAAAACCCAGTACTTC. Its protein is CASSTQTGPKTQYF. Filled out from reference TRBV7-2 and TRBJ2-5, the complete variable domain reads GAGVSQSPSNKVTEKGKDVELRCDPISGHTALYWYRQSLGQGLEFLIYFQGNSAPDKSGLPSDRFSAERTGGSVSTLTIQRTQQEDSAVYLCASSTQTGPKTQYFGPGTRLLVL.

The rearrangement uses TRBV7-9 and TRBJ2-5; perhaps TRBD2 as D (5 bases). This CDR3 region has 15 residues. V dropped 1 base and J dropped 0 bases, with 9 bases sitting between them. The germline V gene encodes CDR1 SEHNR and CDR2 FQNEAQ (reference sequence). The CDR3 sequence: CASSLDAGNQETQYF. CDR3 DNA: TGTGCCAGCAGCTTAGATGCCGGGAACCAAGAGACCCAGTACTTC.

This clonotype was counted between two and nine times. V usage is TRBV4-3 and J usage is TRBJ2-7; a weak D match, TRBD1 (6 bases). Trimming pared 0 bases from V and 3 bases from J, leaving 12 bases between. The CDR3 sequence is 15 residues long. Germline assignment: CDR1 LGHNA and CDR2 YSLEER. CDR3 sequence reads: CASSQDPGHLYEQYF. In DNA, the CDR3 is TGCGCCAGCAGCCAAGATCCGGGACACCTCTACGAGCAGTACTTC.

DNA of the CDR3: TGTGCCAGCAGCCGGAACCCCGAGGGAAACACCATATATTTT. Its protein is CASSRNPEGNTIYF. The V and J genes are TRBV7-2 and TRBJ1-3; D unclear. The CDR3 loop spans 14 amino acids. Germline V lookup: CDR1 SGHTA, CDR2 FQGNSA. V dropped 5 bases and J dropped 4 bases, with 12 bases sitting between them.

The rearrangement links TRBV20-1 to TRBJ1-1, with 11 nucleotides matching TRBD1. J was trimmed by 0 bases and V by 5 bases; bases with no gene match: 8. Germline CDR1 and CDR2: DFQATT and SNEGSKA (reference sequence). The CDR3 extends over 16 amino acids. This CDR3 reads CSADPGTGGLNTEAFF. The CDR3 nucleotides are TGCAGTGCTGATCCCGGGACAGGGGGTTTGAACACTGAAGCTTTCTTT.